One TCR beta chain is described in this entry. The antigen is not known. Produced via immunoSEQ multiplex PCR; TCRdb's table is partial and in-frame only. Counted here are more than 95,000 clones, 70% to 90% occurring once; the ten biggest clones make up roughly 13%. The sample comes from a study of PD-1 blockade in mismatch repair-deficient tumors. Study-wide context: Patients had around 12 mismatch repair-deficient cancer types, all previously treated and progressing.

Every patient had mismatch repair deficiency by PCR or immunohistochemistry. General study findings and limits: Tumor-resident clones, often absent from pretreatment blood, expanded after pembrolizumab and then contracted.

Germline lookup yields CDR1 SGHDN and CDR2 FVKESK. V was pared by 5 bases and J by 4 bases, with 24 bases between. The CDR3 is 18 amino acids. The sample was peripheral blood, taken 44 weeks after starting pembrolizumab. The receptor comes from an adult with mismatch repair-deficient cancer. This chain connects TRBV14 to TRBJ1-5; tentative D call: TRBD1 (5 bases). The CDR3 loop reads CASSLKTTAREQNQPQHF. The CDR3 DNA follows: TGTGCCAGCAGCTTAAAAACGACAGCTCGAGAGCAGAATCAGCCCCAGCATTTT.